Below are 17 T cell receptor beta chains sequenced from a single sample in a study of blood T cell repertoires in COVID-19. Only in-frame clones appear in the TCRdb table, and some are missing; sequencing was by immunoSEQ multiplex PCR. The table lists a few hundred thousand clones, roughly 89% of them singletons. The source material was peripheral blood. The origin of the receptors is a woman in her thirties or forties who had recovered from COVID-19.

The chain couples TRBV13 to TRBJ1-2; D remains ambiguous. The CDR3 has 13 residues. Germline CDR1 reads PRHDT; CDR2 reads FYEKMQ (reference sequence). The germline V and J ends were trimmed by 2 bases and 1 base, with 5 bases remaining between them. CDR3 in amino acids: CASSLRLNYGYTF. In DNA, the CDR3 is TGTGCCAGCAGCTTACGACTTAACTATGGCTACACCTTC.

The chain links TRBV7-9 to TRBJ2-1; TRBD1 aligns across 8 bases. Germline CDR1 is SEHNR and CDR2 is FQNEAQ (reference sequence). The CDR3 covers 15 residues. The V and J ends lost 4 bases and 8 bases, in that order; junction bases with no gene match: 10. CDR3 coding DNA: TGTGCCAGCAGCTACTGGACAGGGATCGCGGATGAGCAGTTCTTC. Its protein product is CASSYWTGIADEQFF.

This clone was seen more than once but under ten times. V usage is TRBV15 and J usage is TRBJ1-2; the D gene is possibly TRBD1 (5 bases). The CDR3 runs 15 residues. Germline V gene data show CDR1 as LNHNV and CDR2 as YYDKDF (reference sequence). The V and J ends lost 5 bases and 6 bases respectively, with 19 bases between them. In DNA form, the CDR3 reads TGTGCCACCAGCGCGGCACCGAGGCCGGGGGATGGCTACACCTTC. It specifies CATSAAPRPGDGYTF. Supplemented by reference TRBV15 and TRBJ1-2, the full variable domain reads DAMVIQNPRYQVTQFGKPVTLSCSQTLNHNVMYWYQQKSSQAPKLLFHYYDKDFNNEADTPDNFQSRRPNTSFCFLDIRSPGLGDTAMYLCATSAAPRPGDGYTFGSGTRLTVV.

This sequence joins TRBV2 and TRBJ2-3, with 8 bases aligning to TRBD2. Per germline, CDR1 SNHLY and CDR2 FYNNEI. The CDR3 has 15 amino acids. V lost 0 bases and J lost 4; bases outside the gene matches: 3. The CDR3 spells CASSEARGAADTQYF. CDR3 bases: TGTGCCAGCAGTGAAGCGCGGGGGGCCGCAGATACGCAGTATTTT.

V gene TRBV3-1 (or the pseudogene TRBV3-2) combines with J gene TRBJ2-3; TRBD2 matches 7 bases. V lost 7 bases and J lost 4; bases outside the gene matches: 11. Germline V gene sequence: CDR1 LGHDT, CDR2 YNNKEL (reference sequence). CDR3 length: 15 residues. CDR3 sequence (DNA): TGTGCCAGCACCCTTAGTCTAGCGGCCCCAGATACGCAGTATTTT. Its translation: CASTLSLAAPDTQYF.

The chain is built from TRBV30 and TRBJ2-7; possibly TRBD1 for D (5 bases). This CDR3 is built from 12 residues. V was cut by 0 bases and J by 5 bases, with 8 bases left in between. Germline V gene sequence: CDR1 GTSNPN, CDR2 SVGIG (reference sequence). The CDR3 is CAWSVGANEQYF. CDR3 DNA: TGTGCCTGGAGTGTAGGGGCTAACGAGCAGTACTTC.

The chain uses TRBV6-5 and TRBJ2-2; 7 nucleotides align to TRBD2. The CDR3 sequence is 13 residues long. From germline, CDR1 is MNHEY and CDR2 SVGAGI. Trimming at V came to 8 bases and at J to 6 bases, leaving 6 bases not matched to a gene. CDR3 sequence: CASSFRGAGELFF. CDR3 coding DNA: TGTGCCAGCTCGTTCCGGGGGGCCGGGGAGCTGTTTTTT.

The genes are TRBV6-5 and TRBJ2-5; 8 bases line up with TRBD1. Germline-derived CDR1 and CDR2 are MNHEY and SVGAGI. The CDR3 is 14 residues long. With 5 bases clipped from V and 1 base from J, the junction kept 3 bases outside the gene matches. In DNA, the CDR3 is TGTGCCAGCAGTAGAGGGACAGGCCAAGAGACCCAGTACTTC. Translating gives CASSRGTGQETQYF.

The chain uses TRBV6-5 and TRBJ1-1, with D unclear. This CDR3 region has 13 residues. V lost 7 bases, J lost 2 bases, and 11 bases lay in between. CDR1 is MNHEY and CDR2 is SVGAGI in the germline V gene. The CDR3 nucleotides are TGTGCCAGCACTCGGGTTTCTAACACTGAAGCTTTCTTT. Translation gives CASTRVSNTEAFF.

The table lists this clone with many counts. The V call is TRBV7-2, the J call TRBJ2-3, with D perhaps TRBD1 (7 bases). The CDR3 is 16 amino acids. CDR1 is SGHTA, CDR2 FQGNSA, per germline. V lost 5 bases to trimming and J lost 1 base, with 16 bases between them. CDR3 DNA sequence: TGTGCCAGCAGCCCCCAGGGGGGCCTTGGCACAGATACGCAGTATTTT. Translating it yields CASSPQGGLGTDTQYF.

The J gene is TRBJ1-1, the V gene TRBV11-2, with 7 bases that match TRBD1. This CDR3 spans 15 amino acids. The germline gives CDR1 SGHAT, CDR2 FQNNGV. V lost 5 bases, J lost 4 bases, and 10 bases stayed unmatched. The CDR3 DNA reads TGTGCCAGCAGCACCCGACAGGGATGGGTCACTGAAGCTTTCTTT. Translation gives CASSTRQGWVTEAFF.

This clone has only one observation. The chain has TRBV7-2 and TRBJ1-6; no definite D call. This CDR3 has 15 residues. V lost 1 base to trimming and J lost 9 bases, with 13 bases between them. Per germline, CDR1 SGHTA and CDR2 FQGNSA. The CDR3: CASSLDGAGFSPLHF. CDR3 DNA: TGTGCCAGCAGCTTAGACGGAGCCGGTTTTTCACCCCTCCACTTT. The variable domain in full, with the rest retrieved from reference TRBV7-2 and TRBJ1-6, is GAGVSQSPSNKVTEKGKDVELRCDPISGHTALYWYRQSLGQGLEFLIYFQGNSAPDKSGLPSDRFSAERTGGSVSTLTIQRTQQEDSAVYLCASSLDGAGFSPLHFGNGTRLTVT.

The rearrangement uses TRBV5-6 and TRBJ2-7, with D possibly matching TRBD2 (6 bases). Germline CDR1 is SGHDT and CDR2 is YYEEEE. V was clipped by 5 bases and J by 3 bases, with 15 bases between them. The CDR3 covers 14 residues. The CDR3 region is CASRDSGVSYEQYV. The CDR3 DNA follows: TGTGCCAGCAGGGACTCGGGGGTTAGCTACGAGCAGTACGTC.

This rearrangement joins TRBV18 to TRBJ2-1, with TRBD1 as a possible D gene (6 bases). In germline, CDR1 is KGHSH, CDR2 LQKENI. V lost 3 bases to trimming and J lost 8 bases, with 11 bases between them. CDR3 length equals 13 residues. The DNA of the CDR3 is TGTGCCAGCTCACCGATAGGGGGTCATGAGCAGTTCTTC. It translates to CASSPIGGHEQFF.

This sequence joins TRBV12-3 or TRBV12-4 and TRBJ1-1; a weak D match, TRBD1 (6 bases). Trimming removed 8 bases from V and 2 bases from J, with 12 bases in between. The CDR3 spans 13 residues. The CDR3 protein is CASGEQGNTEAFF. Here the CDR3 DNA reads TGTGCCAGCGGAGAACAGGGTAACACTGAAGCTTTCTTT.

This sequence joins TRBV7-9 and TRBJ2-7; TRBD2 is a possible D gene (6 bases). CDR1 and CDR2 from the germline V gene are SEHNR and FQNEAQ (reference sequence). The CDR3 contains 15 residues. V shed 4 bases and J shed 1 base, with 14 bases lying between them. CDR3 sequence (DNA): TGTGCCAGCAGCTCCGGAGGGGTCCCTTCCTACGAGCAGTACGTC. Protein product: CASSSGGVPSYEQYV.

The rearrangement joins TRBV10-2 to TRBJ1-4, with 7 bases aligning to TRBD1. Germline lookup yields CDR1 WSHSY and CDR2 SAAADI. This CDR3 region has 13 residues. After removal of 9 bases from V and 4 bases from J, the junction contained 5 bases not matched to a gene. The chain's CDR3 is CASRTGDNEKLFF. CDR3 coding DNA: TGCGCCAGTAGAACAGGGGATAATGAAAAACTGTTTTTT.